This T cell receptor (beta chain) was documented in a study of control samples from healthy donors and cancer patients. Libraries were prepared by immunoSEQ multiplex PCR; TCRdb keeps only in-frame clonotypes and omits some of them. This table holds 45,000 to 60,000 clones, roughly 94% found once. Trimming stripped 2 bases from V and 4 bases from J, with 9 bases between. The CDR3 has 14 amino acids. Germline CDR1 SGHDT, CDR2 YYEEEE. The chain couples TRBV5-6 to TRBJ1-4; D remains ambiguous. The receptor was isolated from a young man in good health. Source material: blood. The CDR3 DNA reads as TGTGCCAGCAGCTTTCAAGTAGTTAATGAAAAACTGTTTTTT. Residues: CASSFQVVNEKLFF.